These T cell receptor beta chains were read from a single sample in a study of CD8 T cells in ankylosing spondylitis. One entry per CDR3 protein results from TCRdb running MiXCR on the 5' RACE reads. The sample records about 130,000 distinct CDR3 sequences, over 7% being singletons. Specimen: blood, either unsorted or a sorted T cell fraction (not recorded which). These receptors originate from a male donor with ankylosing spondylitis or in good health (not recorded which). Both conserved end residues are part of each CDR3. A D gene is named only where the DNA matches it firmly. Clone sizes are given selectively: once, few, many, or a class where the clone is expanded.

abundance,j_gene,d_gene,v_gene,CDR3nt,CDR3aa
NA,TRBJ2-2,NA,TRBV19,TGTGCCAGTAGTACCGGACAGAGGAACACCGGGGAGCTGTTTTTT,CASSTGQRNTGELFF
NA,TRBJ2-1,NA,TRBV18,TGTGCCAGCTCTAACACCGGGTGGGAGTACGCATACAATGAGCAGTTCTTC,CASSNTGWEYAYNEQFF
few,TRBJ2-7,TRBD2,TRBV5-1,TGCGCCAGCAGCCCTGGAGGTGGGGCGGGAGCCTTCTACGAGCAGTACTTC,CASSPGGGAGAFYEQYF
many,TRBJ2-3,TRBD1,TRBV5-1,TGCGCCAGCAGCTCGGGACAGGGCGCCACAGATACGCAGTATTTT,CASSSGQGATDTQYF
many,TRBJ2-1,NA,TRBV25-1,TGTGCCAGCAGTGAATCCCAGGTGAATGAGCAGTTCTTC,CASSESQVNEQFF
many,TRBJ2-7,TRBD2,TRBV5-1,TGCGCCAGCAGCGAACTAGCGGGAGTCCGTAACGAGCAGTACTTC,CASSELAGVRNEQYF
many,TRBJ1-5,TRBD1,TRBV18,TGTGCCAGCTCAGGCACCGGGACAGGAAACCAGCCCCAGCATTTT,CASSGTGTGNQPQHF
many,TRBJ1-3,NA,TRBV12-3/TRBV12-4,TGTGCCAGCAGTTTCCAAACCACGGCGGGGACTGGAAACACCATATATTTT,CASSFQTTAGTGNTIYF
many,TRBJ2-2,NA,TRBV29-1,TGCAGCGCGCGGGATACCGGGGAGCTGTTTTTT,CSARDTGELFF
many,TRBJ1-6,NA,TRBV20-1,TGCAGTGCTCGGGCCGGTATTAATTCACCCCTCCACTTT,CSARAGINSPLHF
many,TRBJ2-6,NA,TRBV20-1,TGCAGTGCCTCAGACGGACAGACACCTCCCAATCCCAACGTCCTGACTTTC,CSASDGQTPPNPNVLTF
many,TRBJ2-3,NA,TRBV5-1,TGCGCCAGCAGCTTGGAGGGCCCCCCAGATACGCAGTATTTT,CASSLEGPPDTQYF
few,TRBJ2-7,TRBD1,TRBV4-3,TGCGCCAGCAGCCGAGAAAGGACAGGGCCCTACGAGCAGTACTTC,CASSRERTGPYEQYF
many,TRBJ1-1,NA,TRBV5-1,TGCGCCAGCAGCCAGAAACTAGGTTTGGAGAACACTGAAGCTTTCTTT,CASSQKLGLENTEAFF
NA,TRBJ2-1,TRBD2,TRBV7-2,TGTGCCAGCAGCGTAGCCCTGGCGGGAGGGAATGAGCAGTTCTTC,CASSVALAGGNEQFF
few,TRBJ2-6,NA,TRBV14,TGTGCCAGCAGCTCGCGGGACGCAGGCTATCAGTCTGGGGCCAACGTCCTGACTTTC,CASSSRDAGYQSGANVLTF
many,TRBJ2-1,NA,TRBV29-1,TGCAGCGTTGAGCTGGACACCGCCTACAATGAGCAGTTCTTC,CSVELDTAYNEQFF
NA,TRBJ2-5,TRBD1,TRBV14,TGTGCCAGCAGCCGGGGACAGCTACAAGAGACCCAGTACTTC,CASSRGQLQETQYF
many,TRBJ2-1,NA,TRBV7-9,TGTGCCAGCAGCTTAGACGGTCTGGTCAATGAGCAGTTCTTC,CASSLDGLVNEQFF
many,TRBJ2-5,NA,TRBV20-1,TGCAGTGCTGTCGGGACCGCAACTACCGAGACCCAGTACTTC,CSAVGTATTETQYF
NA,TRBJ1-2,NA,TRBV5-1,TGCGCCAGCAGCTTGGAACTGCGGGGAAACTATGGCTACACCTTC,CASSLELRGNYGYTF
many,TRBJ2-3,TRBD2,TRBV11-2,TGTGCCAGCAGCAATAGCGGGAGGGCTGGGGATACGCAGTATTTT,CASSNSGRAGDTQYF
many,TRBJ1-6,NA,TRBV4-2,TGTGCCAGCAGCGACGGGGCGACCTATAATTCACCCCTCCACTTT,CASSDGATYNSPLHF
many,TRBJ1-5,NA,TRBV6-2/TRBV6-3,TGTGCCAGCAACACAGGGAATCAGCCCCAGCATTTT,CASNTGNQPQHF
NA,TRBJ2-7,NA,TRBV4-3,TGCGCCAGCAGCCAAGGGCGGAATTCCTACGAGCAGTACTTC,CASSQGRNSYEQYF
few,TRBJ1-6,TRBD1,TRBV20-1,TGCAGCCTATTGGGACAGGCGGGTAATTCACCCCTCCACTTT,CSLLGQAGNSPLHF
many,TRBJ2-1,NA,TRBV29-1,TGCAGCGGGGGACGGTGGAGTAGCGAAAGCTCCTACAATGAGCAGTTCTTC,CSGGRWSSESSYNEQFF
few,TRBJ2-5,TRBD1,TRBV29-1,TGCAGCGATCGACAGGGGCAAGAGACCCAGTACTTC,CSDRQGQETQYF
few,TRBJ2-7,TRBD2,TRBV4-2,TGTGCCAGCAGCCAAGGAGGGACTATATACGAGCAGTACTTC,CASSQGGTIYEQYF
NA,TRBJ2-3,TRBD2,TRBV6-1,TGTGCCAGCAGTCCCCGGGGGGGACCCGCAGATACGCAGTATTTT,CASSPRGGPADTQYF
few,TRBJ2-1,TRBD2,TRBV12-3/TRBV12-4,TGTGCCAGCAGTCCCGGGCTAGCGGGGATCAACAGTTATGAGCAGTTCTTC,CASSPGLAGINSYEQFF
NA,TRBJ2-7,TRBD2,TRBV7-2,TGTGCCAGCAGCTTACAGCGGGGGGCCTACGAGCAGTACTTC,CASSLQRGAYEQYF
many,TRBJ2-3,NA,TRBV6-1,TGTGCCAGCAGCCCCCCCAGGAGGAGGGGTCGAATGGATACGCAGTATTTT,CASSPPRRRGRMDTQYF
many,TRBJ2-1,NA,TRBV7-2,TGTGCCAGCAGCCCCCAGGGGGGGGGCTATGAGCAGTTCTTC,CASSPQGGGYEQFF
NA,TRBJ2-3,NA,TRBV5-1,TGCGCCAGCAGCTTGGAAGGAGATTTAAGCACAGATACGCAGTATTTT,CASSLEGDLSTDTQYF